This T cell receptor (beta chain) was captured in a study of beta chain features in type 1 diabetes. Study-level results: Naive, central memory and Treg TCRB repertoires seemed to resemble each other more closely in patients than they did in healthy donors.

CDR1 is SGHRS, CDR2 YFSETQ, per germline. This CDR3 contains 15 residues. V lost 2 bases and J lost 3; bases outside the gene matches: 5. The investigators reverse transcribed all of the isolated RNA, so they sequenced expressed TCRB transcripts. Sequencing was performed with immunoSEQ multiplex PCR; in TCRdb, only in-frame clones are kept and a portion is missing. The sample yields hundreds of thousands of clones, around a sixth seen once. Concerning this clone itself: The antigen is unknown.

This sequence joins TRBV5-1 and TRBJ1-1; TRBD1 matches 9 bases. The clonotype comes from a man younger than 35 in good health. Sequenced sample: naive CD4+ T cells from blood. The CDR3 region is CASSFQRTGDTEAFF. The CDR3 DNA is TGCGCCAGCAGCTTTCAACGGACAGGGGACACTGAAGCTTTCTTT.